This TCR beta chain derives from a study of blood T cells in healthy people across ages. Primers used in a second PCR of about 7 to 12 cycles were a sample-barcoded 5' primer and a J-beta primer mix. Using its own MiXCR run on the 5' RACE reads, TCRdb lists one record per CDR3 protein. The table lists hundreds of thousands of distinct CDR3 sequences, about 55% of them singletons, with around 40% in the top ten. Healthy Caucasian individuals from Russia aged about 6 to 100 were enrolled as donors. Each of the donors had 8 to 10 milliliters of peripheral blood drawn into EDTA-treated Vacutainer tubes. For this clonotype: Antigen specificity is unknown.

Points from the study as a whole: Significant beta diversity loss was already apparent by age approximately 40, declining roughly linearly. Whereas aged donors had fewer naive CD4+ cells, long-lived donors had more of them and higher diversity.

The sequence was collected from an elderly man in good health. The specimen was blood.

CDR3 DNA sequence: TGTGCCAGCAGTCCGGGGACTAGCGGGAGAAATACGCAGTATTTT. It codes for CASSPGTSGRNTQYF. This chain links TRBV27 with TRBJ2-3; 14 bases align to TRBD2. Germline V lookup: CDR1 MNHEY, CDR2 SMNVEV (reference sequence). Trimming cost V 5 bases and J 7 bases; bases outside gene matches: 5. This CDR3 is 15 amino acids long.